This T cell receptor (beta chain) was captured by sequencing in a study of cytomegalovirus exposure and HLA in healthy donors. This clone was recorded a few times. Its antigen is undetermined. This CDR3 has 12 amino acids. Between the trimmed V and J ends, which lost 6 bases and 7 bases, there was a span of 12 bases. In germline, CDR1 is MNHNS, CDR2 SASEGT. 60 Vbeta and 13 Jbeta primers were used in PCR. TCRdb keeps only in-frame clones here, not all; method: immunoSEQ multiplex PCR. The sample has 200,000 or so clones, around 80% seen once. Study results and limitations: Presence/absence analysis assumed near-uniform sequencing depth across donors. In a later analysis, a missense DCLRE1C variant was linked to TCR beta V- and J-gene trimming.

The TCR sequence derives from a young woman in good health and CMV-seropositive. Sequences were obtained from PBMCs. The chain carries TRBV6-1 and TRBJ2-5; D possibly corresponds to TRBD2 (5 bases). As DNA, the CDR3 is TGTGCCAGCAGCGGGTCCGGAGGGACCCAGTACTTC. Amino acid sequence: CASSGSGGTQYF.